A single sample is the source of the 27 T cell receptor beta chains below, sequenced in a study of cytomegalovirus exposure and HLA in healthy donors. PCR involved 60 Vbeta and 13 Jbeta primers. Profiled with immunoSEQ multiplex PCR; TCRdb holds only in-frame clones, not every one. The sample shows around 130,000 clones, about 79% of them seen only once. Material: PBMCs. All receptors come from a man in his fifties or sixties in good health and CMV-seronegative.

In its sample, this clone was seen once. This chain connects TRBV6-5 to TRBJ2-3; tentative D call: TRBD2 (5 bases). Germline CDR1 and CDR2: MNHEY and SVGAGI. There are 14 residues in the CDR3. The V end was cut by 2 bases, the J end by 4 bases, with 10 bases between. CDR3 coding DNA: TGTGCCAGCAGTTACCGGGATTCACCAGATACGCAGTATTTT. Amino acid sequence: CASSYRDSPDTQYF.

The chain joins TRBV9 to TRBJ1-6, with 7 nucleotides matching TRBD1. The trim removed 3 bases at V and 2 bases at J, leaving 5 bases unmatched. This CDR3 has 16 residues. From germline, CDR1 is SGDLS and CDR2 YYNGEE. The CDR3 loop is CASSAYQGAYNSPLHF. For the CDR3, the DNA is TGTGCCAGCAGCGCCTACCAGGGGGCCTATAATTCACCCCTCCACTTT. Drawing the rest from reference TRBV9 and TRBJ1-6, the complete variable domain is DSGVTQTPKHLITATGQRVTLRCSPRSGDLSVYWYQQSLDQGLQFLIQYYNGEERAKGNILERFSAQQFPDLHSELNLSSLELGDSALYFCASSAYQGAYNSPLHFGNGTRLTVT.

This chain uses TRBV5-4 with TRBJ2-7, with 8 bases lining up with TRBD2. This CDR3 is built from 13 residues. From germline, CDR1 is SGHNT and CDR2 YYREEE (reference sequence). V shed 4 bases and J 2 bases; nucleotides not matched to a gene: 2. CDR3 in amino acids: CASSGGLAYEQYF. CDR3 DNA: TGTGCCAGCAGCGGGGGACTAGCCTACGAGCAGTACTTC. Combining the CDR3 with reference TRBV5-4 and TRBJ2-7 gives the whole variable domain ETGVTQSPTHLIKTRGQQVTLRCSSQSGHNTVSWYQQALGQGPQFIFQYYREEENGRGNFPPRFSGLQFPNYSSELNVNALELDDSALYLCASSGGLAYEQYFGPGTRLTVT.

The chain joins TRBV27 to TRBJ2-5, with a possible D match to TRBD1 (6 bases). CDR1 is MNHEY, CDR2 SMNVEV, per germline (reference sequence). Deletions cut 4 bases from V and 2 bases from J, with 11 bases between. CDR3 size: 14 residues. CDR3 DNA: TGTGCCAGCAGTTCGCTGGACAGACAAGAGACCCAGTACTTC. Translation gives CASSSLDRQETQYF.

The CDR3 is CASSLQGARGYTF. CDR3 nucleotide sequence: TGTGCCAGCAGCCTTCAGGGGGCGCGCGGCTACACCTTC. V gene TRBV7-2 combines with J gene TRBJ1-2, with 8 bases identical to TRBD1. Looked up from germline, CDR1 is SGHTA and CDR2 is FQGNSA. The length of the CDR3 is 13 residues. V shed 5 bases and J 8 bases; nucleotides not matched to a gene: 7.

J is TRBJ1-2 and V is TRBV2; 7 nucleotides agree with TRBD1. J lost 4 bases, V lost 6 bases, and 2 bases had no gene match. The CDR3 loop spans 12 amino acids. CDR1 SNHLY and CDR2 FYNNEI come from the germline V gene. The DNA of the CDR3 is TGTGCCAGCAGCGGACAGGTCTATGGCTACACCTTC. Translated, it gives CASSGQVYGYTF.

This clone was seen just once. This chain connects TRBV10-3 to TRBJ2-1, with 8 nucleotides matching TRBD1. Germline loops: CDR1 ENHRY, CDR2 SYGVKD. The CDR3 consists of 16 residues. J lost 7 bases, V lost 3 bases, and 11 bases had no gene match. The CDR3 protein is CAISDRGTGGMNEQFF. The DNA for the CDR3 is TGTGCCATCAGTGATAGGGGGACAGGCGGGATGAATGAGCAGTTCTTC.

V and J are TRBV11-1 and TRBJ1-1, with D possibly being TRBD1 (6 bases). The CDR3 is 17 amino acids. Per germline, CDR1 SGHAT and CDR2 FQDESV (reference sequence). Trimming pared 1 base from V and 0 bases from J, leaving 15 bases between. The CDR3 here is CASSLVGGRWLNTEAFF. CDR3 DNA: TGTGCCAGCAGCTTAGTGGGGGGGCGGTGGCTGAACACTGAAGCTTTCTTT. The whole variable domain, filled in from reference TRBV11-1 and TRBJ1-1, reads EAEVAQSPRYKITEKSQAVAFWCDPISGHATLYWYRQILGQGPELLVQFQDESVVDDSQLPKDRFSAERLKGVDSTLKIQPAELGDSAMYLCASSLVGGRWLNTEAFFGQGTRLTVV.

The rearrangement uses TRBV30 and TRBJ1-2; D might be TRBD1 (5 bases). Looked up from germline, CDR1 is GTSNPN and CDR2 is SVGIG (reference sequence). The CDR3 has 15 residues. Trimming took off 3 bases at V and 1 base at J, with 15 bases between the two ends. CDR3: CAWSAQGFFNYGYTF. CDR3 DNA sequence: TGTGCCTGGAGCGCTCAGGGATTTTTTAACTATGGCTACACCTTC.

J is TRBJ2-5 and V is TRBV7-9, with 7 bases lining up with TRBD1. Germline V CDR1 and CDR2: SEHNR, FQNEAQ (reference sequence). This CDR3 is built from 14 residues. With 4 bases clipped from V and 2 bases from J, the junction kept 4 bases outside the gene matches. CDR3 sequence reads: CASSSGTVQETQYF. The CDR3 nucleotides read TGTGCCAGCAGCTCAGGGACAGTACAAGAGACCCAGTACTTC.

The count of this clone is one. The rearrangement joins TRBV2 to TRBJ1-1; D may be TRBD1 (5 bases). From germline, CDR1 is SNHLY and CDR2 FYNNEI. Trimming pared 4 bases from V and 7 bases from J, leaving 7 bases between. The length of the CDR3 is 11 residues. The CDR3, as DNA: TGTGCCAGCAGTGTAACAGGTGAAGCTTTCTTT. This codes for CASSVTGEAFF.

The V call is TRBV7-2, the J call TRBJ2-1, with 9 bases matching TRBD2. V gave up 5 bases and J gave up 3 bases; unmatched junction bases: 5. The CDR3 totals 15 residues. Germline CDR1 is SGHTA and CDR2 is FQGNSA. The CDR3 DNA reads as TGTGCCAGCAGCCGCATAGCGGGGGACTACAATGAGCAGTTCTTC. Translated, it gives CASSRIAGDYNEQFF.

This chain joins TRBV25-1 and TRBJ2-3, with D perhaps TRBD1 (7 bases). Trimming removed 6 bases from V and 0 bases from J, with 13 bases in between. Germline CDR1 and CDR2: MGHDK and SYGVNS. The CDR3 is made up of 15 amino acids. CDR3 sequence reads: CASRKQGTSTDTQYF. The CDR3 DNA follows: TGTGCCAGCAGAAAACAGGGGACTAGCACAGATACGCAGTATTTT.

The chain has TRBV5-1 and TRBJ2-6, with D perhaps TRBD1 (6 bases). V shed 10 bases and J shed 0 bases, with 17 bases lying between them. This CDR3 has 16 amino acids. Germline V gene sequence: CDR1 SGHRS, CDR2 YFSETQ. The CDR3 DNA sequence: TGCGCCTCGTCTGCCGGGACACTCTCTGGGGCCAACGTCCTGACTTTC. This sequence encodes CASSAGTLSGANVLTF.

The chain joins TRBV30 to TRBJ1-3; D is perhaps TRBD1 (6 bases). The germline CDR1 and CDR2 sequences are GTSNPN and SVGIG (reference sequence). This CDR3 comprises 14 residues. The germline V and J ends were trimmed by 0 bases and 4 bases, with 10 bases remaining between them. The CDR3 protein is CAWSVTGRGNTIYF. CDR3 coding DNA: TGTGCCTGGAGTGTCACAGGGAGAGGAAACACCATATATTTT.

CDR3 region: CASSLGQGLNTEAFF. For the CDR3, the DNA is TGTGCCAGCAGCTTGGGGCAGGGGTTGAACACTGAAGCTTTCTTT. The chain combines TRBV7-9 with TRBJ1-1, with D possibly being TRBD1 (6 bases). Germline V gene sequence: CDR1 SEHNR, CDR2 FQNEAQ (reference sequence). The V end was cut by 3 bases, the J end by 0 bases, with 11 bases between. The CDR3 consists of 15 residues.

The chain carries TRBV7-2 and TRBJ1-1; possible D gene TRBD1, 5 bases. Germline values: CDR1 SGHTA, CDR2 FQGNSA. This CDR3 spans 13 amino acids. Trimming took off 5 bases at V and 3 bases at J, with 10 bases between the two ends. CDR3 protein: CASSPPGDTEAFF. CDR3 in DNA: TGTGCCAGCAGCCCCCCGGGGGACACTGAAGCTTTCTTT.

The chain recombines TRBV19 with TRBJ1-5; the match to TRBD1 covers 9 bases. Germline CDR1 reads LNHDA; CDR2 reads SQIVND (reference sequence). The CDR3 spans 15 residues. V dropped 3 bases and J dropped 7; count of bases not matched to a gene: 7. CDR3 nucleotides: TGTGCCAGTAGTATGGGAAGGGACAGGGACCAGCCCCAGCATTTT. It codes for CASSMGRDRDQPQHF.

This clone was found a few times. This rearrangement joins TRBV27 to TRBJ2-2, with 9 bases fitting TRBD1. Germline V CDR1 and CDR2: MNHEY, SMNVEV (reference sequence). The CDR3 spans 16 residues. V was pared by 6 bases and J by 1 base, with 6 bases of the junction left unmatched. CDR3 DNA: TGTGCCAGCAGCAGTACAGGGGGCGAGAACACCGGGGAGCTGTTTTTT. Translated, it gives CASSSTGGENTGELFF.

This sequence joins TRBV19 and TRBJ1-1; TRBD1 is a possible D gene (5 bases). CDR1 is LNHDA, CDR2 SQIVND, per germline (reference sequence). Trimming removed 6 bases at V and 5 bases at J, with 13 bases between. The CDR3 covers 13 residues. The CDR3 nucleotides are TGTGCCAGTAGCCTGGGGGGGAGGACTGAAGCTTTCTTT. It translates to CASSLGGRTEAFF.

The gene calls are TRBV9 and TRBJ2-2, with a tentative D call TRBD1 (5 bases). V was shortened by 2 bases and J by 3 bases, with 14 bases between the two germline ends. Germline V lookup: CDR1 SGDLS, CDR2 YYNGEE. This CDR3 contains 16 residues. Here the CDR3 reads CASSVGSGSHTGELFF. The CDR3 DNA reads TGTGCCAGCAGCGTCGGCTCAGGGTCACACACCGGGGAGCTGTTTTTT.

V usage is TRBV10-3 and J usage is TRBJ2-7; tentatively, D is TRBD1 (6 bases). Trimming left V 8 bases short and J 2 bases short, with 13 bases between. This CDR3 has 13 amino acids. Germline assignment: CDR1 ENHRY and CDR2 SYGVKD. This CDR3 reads CAIGVDSAYEQYF. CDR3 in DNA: TGTGCCATCGGAGTGGACAGCGCCTACGAGCAGTACTTC.

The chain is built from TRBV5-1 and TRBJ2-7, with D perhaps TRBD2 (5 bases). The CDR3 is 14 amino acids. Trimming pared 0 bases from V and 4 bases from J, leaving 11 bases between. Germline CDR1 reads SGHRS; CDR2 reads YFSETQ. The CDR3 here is CASSLDPGMYEQYF. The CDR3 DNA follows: TGCGCCAGCAGCTTGGATCCGGGGATGTACGAGCAGTACTTC.

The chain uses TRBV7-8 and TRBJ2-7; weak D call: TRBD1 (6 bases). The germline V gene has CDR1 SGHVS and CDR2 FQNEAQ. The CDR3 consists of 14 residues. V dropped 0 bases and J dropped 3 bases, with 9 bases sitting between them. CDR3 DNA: TGTGCCAGCAGCTTAGCCAGGGGATTCTACGAGCAGTACTTC. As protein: CASSLARGFYEQYF.

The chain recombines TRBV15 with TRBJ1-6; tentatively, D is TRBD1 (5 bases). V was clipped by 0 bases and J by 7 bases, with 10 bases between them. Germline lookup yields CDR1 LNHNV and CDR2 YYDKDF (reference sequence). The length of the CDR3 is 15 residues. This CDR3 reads CATSREQVGNSPLHF. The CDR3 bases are TGTGCCACCAGCAGAGAACAGGTTGGCAATTCACCCCTCCACTTT. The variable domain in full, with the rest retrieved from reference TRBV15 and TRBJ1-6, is DAMVIQNPRYQVTQFGKPVTLSCSQTLNHNVMYWYQQKSSQAPKLLFHYYDKDFNNEADTPDNFQSRRPNTSFCFLDIRSPGLGDTAMYLCATSREQVGNSPLHFGNGTRLTVT.

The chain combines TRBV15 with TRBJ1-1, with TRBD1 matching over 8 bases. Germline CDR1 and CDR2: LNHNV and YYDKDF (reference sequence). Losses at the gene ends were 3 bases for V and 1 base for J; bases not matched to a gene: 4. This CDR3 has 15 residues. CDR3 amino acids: CATSSYTGGNTEAFF. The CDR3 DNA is TGTGCCACCAGCAGTTATACAGGGGGGAACACTGAAGCTTTCTTT.

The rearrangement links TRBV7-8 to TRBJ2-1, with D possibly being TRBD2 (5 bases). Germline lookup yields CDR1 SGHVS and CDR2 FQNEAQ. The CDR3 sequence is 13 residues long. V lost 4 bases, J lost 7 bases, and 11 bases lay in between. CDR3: CASSSRPGNEQFF. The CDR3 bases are TGTGCCAGCAGCTCCCGGCCGGGGAATGAGCAGTTCTTC.